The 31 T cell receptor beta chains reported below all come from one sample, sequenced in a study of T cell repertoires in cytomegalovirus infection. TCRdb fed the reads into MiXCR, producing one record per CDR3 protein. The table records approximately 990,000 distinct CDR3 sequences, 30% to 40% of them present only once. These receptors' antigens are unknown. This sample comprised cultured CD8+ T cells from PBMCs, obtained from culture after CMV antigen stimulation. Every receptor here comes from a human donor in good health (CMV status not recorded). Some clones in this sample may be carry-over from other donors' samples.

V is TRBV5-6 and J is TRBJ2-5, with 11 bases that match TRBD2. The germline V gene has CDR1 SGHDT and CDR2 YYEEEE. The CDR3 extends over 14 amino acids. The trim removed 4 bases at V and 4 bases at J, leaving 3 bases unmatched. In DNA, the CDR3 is TGTGCCAGCAGCATGGGGACTAGCGGAGAGACCCAGTACTTC. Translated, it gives CASSMGTSGETQYF.

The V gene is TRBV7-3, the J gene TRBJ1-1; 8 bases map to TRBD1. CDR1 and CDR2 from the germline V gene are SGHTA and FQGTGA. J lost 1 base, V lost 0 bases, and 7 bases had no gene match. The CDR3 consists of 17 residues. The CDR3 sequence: CASSLTGQGRGNTEAFF. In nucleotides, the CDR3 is TGTGCCAGCAGCTTAACTGGACAGGGAAGGGGGAACACTGAAGCTTTCTTT.

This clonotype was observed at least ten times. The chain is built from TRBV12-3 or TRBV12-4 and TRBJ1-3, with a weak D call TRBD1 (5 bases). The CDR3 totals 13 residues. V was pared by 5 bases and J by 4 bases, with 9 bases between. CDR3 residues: CASSPDKGNTIYF. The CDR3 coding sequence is TGTGCCAGCAGTCCGGACAAGGGAAACACCATATATTTT.

The CDR3 DNA sequence: TGTGCCAGCAGCGAACCCCGGACAGGGACTAACTATGGCTACACCTTC. Translation: CASSEPRTGTNYGYTF. The chain employs TRBV9 and TRBJ1-2, with 8 bases identical to TRBD1. Germline CDR1 and CDR2: SGDLS and YYNGEE. There are 16 residues in the CDR3. V lost 3 bases to trimming and J lost 0 bases; unmatched junction nucleotides: 7.

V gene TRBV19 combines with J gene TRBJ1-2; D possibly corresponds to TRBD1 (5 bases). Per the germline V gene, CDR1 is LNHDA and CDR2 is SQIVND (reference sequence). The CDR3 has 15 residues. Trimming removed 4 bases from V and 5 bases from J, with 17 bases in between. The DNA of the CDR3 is TGTGCCAGTAGTAGATGGACGGGGGAAGGGTATGGCTACACCTTC. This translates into CASSRWTGEGYGYTF.

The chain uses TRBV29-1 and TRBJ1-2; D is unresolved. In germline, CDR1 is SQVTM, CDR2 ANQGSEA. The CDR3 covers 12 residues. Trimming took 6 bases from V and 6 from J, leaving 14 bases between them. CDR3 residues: CSVIGRRHGYTF. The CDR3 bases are TGCAGCGTAATAGGGCGTCGTCATGGCTACACCTTC.

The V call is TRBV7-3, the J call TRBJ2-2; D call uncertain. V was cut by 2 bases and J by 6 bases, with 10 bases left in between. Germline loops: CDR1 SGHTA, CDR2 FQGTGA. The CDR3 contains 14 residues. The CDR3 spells CASSLLGQPGELFF. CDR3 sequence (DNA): TGTGCCAGCAGCTTACTGGGTCAGCCCGGGGAGCTGTTTTTT.

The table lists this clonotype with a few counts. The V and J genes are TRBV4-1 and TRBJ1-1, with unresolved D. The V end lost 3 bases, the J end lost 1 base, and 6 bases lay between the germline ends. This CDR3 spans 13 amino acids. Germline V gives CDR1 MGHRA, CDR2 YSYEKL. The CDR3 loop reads CASSHHANTEAFF. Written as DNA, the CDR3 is TGCGCCAGCAGCCACCACGCGAACACTGAAGCTTTCTTT.

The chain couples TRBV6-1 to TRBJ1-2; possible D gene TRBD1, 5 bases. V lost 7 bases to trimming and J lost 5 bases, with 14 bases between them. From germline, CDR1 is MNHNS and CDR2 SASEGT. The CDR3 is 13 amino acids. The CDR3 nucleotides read TGTGCCAGCACCACCGGGACTGTGTATGGCTACACCTTC. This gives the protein CASTTGTVYGYTF.

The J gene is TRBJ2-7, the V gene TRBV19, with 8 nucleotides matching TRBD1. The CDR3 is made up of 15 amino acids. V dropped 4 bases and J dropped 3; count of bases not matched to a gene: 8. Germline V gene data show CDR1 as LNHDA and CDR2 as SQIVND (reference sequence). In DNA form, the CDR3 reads TGTGCCAGTAGTACACAGGGGGATCTTATCTACGAGCAGTACTTC. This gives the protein CASSTQGDLIYEQYF.

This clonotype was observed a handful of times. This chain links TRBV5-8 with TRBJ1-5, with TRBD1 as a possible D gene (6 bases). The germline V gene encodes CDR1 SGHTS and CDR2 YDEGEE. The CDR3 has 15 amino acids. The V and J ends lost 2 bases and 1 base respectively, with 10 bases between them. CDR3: CASSLGQRSNQPQHF. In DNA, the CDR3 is TGTGCCAGCAGCTTAGGACAGCGGAGCAATCAGCCCCAGCATTTT.

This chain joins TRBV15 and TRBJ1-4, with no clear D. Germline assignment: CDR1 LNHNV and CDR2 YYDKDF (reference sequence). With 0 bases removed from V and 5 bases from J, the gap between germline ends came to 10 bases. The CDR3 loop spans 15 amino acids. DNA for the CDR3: TGTGCCACCAGCAGAGACAGGTCTCTAAATGAAAAACTGTTTTTT. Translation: CATSRDRSLNEKLFF.

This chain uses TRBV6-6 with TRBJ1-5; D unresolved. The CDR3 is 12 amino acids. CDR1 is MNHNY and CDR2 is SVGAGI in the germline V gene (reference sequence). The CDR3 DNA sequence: TGTACAGCAAGACATGCCCATCAGCCCCAGCATTTT. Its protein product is CTARHAHQPQHF.

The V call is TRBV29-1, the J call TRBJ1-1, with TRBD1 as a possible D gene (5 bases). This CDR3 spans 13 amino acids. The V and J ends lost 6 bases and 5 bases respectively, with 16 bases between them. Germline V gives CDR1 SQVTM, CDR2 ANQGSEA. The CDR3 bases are TGCAGCGTGGGAGGAGGGGCGCGAACTGAAGCTTTCTTT. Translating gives CSVGGGARTEAFF.

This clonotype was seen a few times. The CDR3 coding sequence is TGTGCCAGCAGTTTGCCCGTATTAGTGGGGGGGACCACAGATACGCAGTATTTT. This gives the protein CASSLPVLVGGTTDTQYF. This sequence joins TRBV28 and TRBJ2-3; the match to TRBD2 covers 7 bases. Looked up from germline, CDR1 is MDHEN and CDR2 is SYDVKM. With V trimmed by 3 bases and J by 2 bases, 14 bases remained unmatched. This CDR3 comprises 18 residues.

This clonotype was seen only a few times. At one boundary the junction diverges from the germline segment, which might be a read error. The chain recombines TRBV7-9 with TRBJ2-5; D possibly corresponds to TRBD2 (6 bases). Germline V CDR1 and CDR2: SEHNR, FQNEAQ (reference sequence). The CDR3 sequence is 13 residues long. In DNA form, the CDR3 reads TGTGCCAGCAGCCTAGCGAATAAAGAGACCCAGTACTTC. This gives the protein CASSLANKETQYF.

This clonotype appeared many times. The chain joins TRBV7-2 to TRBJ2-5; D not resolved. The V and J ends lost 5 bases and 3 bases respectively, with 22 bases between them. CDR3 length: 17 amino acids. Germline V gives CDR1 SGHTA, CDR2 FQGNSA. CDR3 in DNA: TGTGCCAGCAGCCAGCTTACAAGGGCGGTAGGGAAAGAGACCCAGTACTTC. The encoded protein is CASSQLTRAVGKETQYF.

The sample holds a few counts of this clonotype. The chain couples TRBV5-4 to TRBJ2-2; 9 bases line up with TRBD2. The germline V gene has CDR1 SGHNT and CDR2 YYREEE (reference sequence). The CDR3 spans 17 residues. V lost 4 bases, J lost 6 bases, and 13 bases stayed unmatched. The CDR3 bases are TGTGCCAGCAGCCGTCCGAGCGGGGGGCAATCTTCCGGGGAGCTGTTTTTT. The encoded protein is CASSRPSGGQSSGELFF.

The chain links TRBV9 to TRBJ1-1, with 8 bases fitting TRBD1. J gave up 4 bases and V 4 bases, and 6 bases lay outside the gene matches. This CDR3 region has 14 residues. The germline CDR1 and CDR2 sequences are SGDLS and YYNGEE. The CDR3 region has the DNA TGTGCCAGCAGCTCTACAGGGGGAGGCACTGAAGCTTTCTTT. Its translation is CASSSTGGGTEAFF. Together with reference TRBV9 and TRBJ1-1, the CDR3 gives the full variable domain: DSGVTQTPKHLITATGQRVTLRCSPRSGDLSVYWYQQSLDQGLQFLIQYYNGEERAKGNILERFSAQQFPDLHSELNLSSLELGDSALYFCASSSTGGGTEAFFGQGTRLTVV.

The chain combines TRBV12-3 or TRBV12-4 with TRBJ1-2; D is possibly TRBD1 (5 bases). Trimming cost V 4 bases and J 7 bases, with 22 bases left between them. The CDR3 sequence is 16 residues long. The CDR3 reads CASSSPFQGWDFGYTF. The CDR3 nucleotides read TGTGCCAGCAGTTCGCCATTCCAGGGATGGGACTTTGGCTACACCTTC.

CDR3 bases: TGTGCCATCAGTGACCCCGCGAGGGGGGCTGAGACCGGGGAGCTGTTTTTT. It is translated as CAISDPARGAETGELFF. This chain uses TRBV10-3 with TRBJ2-2; D may match TRBD1 or TRBD2 (6 bases each). The ends were cut back, 3 bases at V and 5 bases at J, with 19 bases in the middle. This CDR3 is built from 17 residues. In germline, CDR1 is ENHRY, CDR2 SYGVKD.

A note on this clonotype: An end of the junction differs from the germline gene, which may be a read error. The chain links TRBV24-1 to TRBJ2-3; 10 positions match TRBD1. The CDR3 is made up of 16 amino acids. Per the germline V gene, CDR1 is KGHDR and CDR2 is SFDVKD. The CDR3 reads CTTSERDRGPSDTQYF. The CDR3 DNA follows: TGTACCACCAGTGAGAGGGACAGGGGCCCTTCGGATACGCAGTATTTT.

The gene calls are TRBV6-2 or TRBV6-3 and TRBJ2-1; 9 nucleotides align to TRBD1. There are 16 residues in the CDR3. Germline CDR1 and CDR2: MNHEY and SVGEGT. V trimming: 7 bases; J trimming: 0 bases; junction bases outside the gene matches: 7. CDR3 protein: CASNPGQGYSYNEQFF. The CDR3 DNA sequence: TGTGCCAGCAATCCGGGACAGGGTTACTCCTACAATGAGCAGTTCTTC.

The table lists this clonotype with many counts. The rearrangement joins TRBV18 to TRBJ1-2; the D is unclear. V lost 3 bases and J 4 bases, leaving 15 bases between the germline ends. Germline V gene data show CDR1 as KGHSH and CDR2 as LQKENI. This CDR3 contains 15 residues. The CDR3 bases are TGTGCCAGCTCACCCACCGGGGTGGTCGGCTATGGCTACACCTTC. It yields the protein CASSPTGVVGYGYTF.

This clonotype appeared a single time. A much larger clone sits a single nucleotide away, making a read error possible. The CDR3 region is CASIQFRGRGRWGKQFF. DNA of the CDR3: TGTGCCAGCATCCAATTCCGGGGCAGAGGACGCTGGGGCAAGCAGTTCTTC. The chain uses TRBV28 and TRBJ2-1; the D gene could be TRBD1 or TRBD2 (5 bases each). The CDR3 totals 17 residues. Germline CDR1 MDHEN, CDR2 SYDVKM. Between the trimmed V and J ends, which lost 7 bases and 11 bases, there was a span of 30 bases. The complete variable domain, with remaining parts taken from reference TRBV28 and TRBJ2-1, reads DVKVTQSSRYLVKRTGEKVFLECVQDMDHENMFWYRQDPGLGLRLIYFSYDVKMKEKGDIPEGYSVSREKKERFSLILESASTNQTSMYLCASIQFRGRGRWGKQFFGPGTRLTVL.

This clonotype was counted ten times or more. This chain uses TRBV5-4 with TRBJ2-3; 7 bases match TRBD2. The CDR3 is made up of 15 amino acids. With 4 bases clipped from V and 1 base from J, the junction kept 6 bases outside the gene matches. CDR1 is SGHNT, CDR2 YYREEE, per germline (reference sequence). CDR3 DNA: TGTGCCAGCAGCCCTACGGGACTACGCACAGATACGCAGTATTTT. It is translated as CASSPTGLRTDTQYF.

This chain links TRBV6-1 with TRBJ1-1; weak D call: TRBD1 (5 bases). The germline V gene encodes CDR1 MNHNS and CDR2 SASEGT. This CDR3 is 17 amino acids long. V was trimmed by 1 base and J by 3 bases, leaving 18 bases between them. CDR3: CASSEEDGGEEDTEAFF. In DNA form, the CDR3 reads TGTGCCAGCAGTGAAGAGGACGGGGGGGAGGAGGACACTGAAGCTTTCTTT.

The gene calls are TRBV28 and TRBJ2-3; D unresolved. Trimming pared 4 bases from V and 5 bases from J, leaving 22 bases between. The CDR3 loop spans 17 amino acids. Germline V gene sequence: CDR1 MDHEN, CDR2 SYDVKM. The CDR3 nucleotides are TGTGCCAGCAGTTCCCCCCGGACGGTGCTTCCAGGAGATACGCAGTATTTT. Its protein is CASSSPRTVLPGDTQYF.

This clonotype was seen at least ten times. CDR3 region: CASSSPGTQYQETQYF. For the CDR3, the DNA is TGTGCCAGCAGTAGTCCCGGGACCCAGTACCAAGAGACCCAGTACTTC. The chain combines TRBV28 with TRBJ2-5; the D call may be TRBD1 or TRBD2 (5 bases each). The germline V and J ends were trimmed by 5 bases and 0 bases, with 16 bases remaining between them. Germline V CDR1 and CDR2: MDHEN, SYDVKM. The CDR3 extends over 16 amino acids.

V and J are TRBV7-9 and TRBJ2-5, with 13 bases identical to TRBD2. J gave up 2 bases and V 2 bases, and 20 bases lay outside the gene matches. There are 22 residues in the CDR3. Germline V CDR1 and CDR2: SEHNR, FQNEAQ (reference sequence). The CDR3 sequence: CASSLPGTGGRGLAGIQETQYF. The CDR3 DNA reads TGTGCCAGCAGCTTACCCGGGACAGGGGGAAGGGGACTAGCGGGGATACAAGAGACCCAGTACTTC.

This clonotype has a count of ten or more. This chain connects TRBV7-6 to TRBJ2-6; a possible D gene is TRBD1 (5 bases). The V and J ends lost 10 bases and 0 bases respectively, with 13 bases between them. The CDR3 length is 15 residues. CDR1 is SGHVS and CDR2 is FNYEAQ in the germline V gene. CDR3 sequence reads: CAIGAFSSGANVLTF. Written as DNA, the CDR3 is TGTGCCATAGGGGCTTTTAGCTCTGGGGCCAACGTCCTGACTTTC.